This entry concerns a single TCR beta chain. What it binds is not known. The time point denotes: persistent/refractory GD, antithyroid drugs over 5 years with positive TRAb. From PBMCs, RNA was extracted and then used to make the TCR library. Roughly 9.5-milliliter peripheral blood samples went into EDTA tubes. The data stem from a study of regulatory T cells in long-lasting Graves disease. Trimming took 6 bases from V and 2 from J, leaving 11 bases between them. Germline-derived CDR1 and CDR2 are SQVTM and ANQGSEA. The CDR3 loop spans 12 amino acids. Study-level findings and limits: Newly diagnosed disease favored TRBV20-1 and TRBJ2-1 over persistent disease. Possibly, too few samples lowered accuracy. Patients with persistent disease shared 2,500 or so public clonotypes, outpacing the approximately 870 shared by new patients.

With iRepertoire HTBI primers and Arm-PCR of CDR3 regions, TCR beta libraries were built. MiXCR, run by TCRdb on the multiplex PCR reads, gives a single entry per CDR3 protein. Of about 430,000 distinct CDR3 sequences in the sample, roughly a fifth were seen once. This TCR was recovered from a female donor with Graves disease. This chain uses TRBV29-1 with TRBJ2-7, with D possibly being TRBD2 (6 bases). The sample here was peripheral blood mononuclear cells (PBMCs), taken when the disease was refractory, from a patient treated with antithyroid drugs. The CDR3 loop is CSVGDWTYEQYF. DNA for the CDR3: TGCAGCGTGGGGGACTGGACCTACGAGCAGTACTTC.